The rows below give T cell receptor beta chains drawn from one sample of a study of cytomegalovirus exposure and HLA in healthy donors. This table comes from immunoSEQ multiplex PCR, and its TCRdb copy is limited to in-frame clones, with some not included. This table holds about 130,000 clones, 65% to 85% found once. The sample taken for sequencing was PBMCs. Every receptor here comes from a boy between 10 and 17 years old in good health and CMV-seronegative. The CDR3 runs from the conserved cysteine through the conserved F or W. A D gene is named only where the DNA matches it firmly. The size of a clone is reported for some rows only, either as once, few or many, or as a class for expanded clones.

-,TRBD2,TRBJ2-1,TRBV2,16,CASSEVLAGTYNEQFF,TGTGCCAGCAGTGAAGTCCTAGCGGGGACCTACAATGAGCAGTTCTTC
-,-,TRBJ2-7,TRBV11-3,12,CASSLSNYEQYF,TGTGCCAGCAGCTTATCAAACTACGAGCAGTACTTC
-,TRBD2,TRBJ2-1,TRBV7-2,16,CASSFPTSGRANEQFF,TGTGCCAGCAGCTTTCCAACTAGCGGGAGGGCCAATGAGCAGTTCTTC
-,-,TRBJ1-4,TRBV6-5,15,CASRVGATGSEKLFF,TGTGCCAGCAGGGTGGGCGCCACGGGGAGCGAAAAACTGTTTTTT
-,TRBD1,TRBJ1-5,TRBV7-9,14,CASQRTGDNQPQHF,TGTGCCAGCCAGAGGACAGGGGACAATCAGCCCCAGCATTTT
once,-,TRBJ2-6,TRBV4-2,15,CASSQSYSGANVLTF,TGTGCCAGCAGCCAGAGTTACTCTGGGGCCAACGTCCTGACTTTC
once,TRBD1,TRBJ2-7,TRBV7-9,13,CASSGTGAREQYF,TGTGCCAGCAGCGGGACAGGGGCTCGCGAGCAGTACTTC
-,TRBD1,TRBJ2-2,TRBV30,14,CACAGTGGPGELFF,TGTGCTTGCGCCGGGACAGGGGGTCCCGGGGAGCTGTTTTTT
-,-,TRBJ2-2,TRBV2,16,CASSERADPNTGELFF,TGTGCCAGCAGTGAGAGGGCGGACCCGAACACCGGGGAGCTGTTTTTT
-,TRBD1,TRBJ1-3,TRBV6-1,15,CASSEQGAKRNTIYF,TGTGCCAGCAGTGAACAGGGGGCGAAACGAAACACCATATATTTT
-,TRBD1,TRBJ2-7,TRBV15,14,CATSKGQGSHEQYF,TGTGCCACCAGCAAAGGACAGGGGAGCCACGAGCAGTACTTC
-,TRBD2,TRBJ2-3,TRBV30,20,CAWSASGLAGGPPLFDTQYF,TGTGCCTGGAGCGCGTCTGGACTAGCGGGAGGGCCCCCACTGTTCGATACGCAGTATTTT
few,-,TRBJ1-1,TRBV10-3,17,CAIRAYTAAASGTEAFF,TGTGCCATCAGGGCCTATACCGCAGCCGCCTCGGGCACTGAAGCTTTCTTT
-,TRBD1,TRBJ1-2,TRBV6-5,12,CASSETGTGYTF,TGTGCCAGCAGTGAGACAGGGACCGGCTACACCTTC
once,TRBD2,TRBJ2-7,TRBV6-5,15,CASRMPRTSTYEQYF,TGTGCCAGCAGGATGCCTCGGACTAGTACCTACGAGCAGTACTTC
-,TRBD1,TRBJ1-1,TRBV10-3,14,CATLRDRANTEAFF,TGTGCCACCCTCAGGGACAGGGCGAACACTGAAGCTTTCTTT
-,TRBD2,TRBJ2-3,TRBV2,15,CASSRGLGGPDTQYF,TGTGCCAGCAGTAGGGGACTAGGGGGTCCGGATACGCAGTATTTT
-,-,TRBJ2-3,TRBV6-1,15,CASIRAGVGADTQYF,TGTGCCAGCATTCGAGCAGGGGTGGGGGCAGATACGCAGTATTTT
-,-,TRBJ1-4,TRBV5-1,15,CASSPALRDNEKLFF,TGCGCCAGCAGCCCCGCCCTCCGGGACAACGAAAAACTGTTTTTT
-,-,TRBJ1-1,TRBV10-3,13,CAISGGENTEAFF,TGTGCCATCAGTGGGGGGGAGAACACTGAAGCTTTCTTT
-,TRBD1,TRBJ1-1,TRBV10-2,13,CASSETGATEAFF,TGCGCCAGCAGTGAGACAGGGGCCACTGAAGCTTTCTTT
-,-,TRBJ1-2,TRBV21-1,16,CASSKALRARHYGYTF,TGTGCCAGCAGCAAAGCGCTGAGGGCGCGACACTATGGCTACACCTTC
-,-,TRBJ2-1,TRBV5-3,16,CARRPEGADDYNEQFF,TGTGCCAGAAGACCCGAGGGCGCGGATGATTACAATGAGCAGTTCTTC
-,-,TRBJ2-1,TRBV29-1,16,CSVEGWDSKVNNEQFF,TGCAGCGTAGAGGGGTGGGACTCTAAAGTCAACAATGAGCAGTTCTTC
once,TRBD2,TRBJ2-3,TRBV11-1,14,CASSSSGPTDTQYF,TGTGCCAGCAGCTCTAGCGGACCGACAGATACGCAGTATTTT
-,TRBD2,TRBJ2-7,TRBV18,14,CASSRAGVSYEQYF,TGTGCCAGCTCAAGAGCGGGAGTCTCCTACGAGCAGTACTTC
-,-,TRBJ1-2,TRBV30,13,CAWTYWRGGVRTF,TGTGCCTGGACCTACTGGAGGGGCGGAGTAAGGACCTTC
-,-,TRBJ2-2,TRBV10-1,15,CASSERDTHTGELFF,TGCGCCAGCAGTGAGCGGGACACGCACACCGGGGAGCTGTTTTTT
-,-,TRBJ2-3,TRBV2,12,CASSGLTDTQYF,TGTGCCAGCAGTGGACTCACAGATACGCAGTATTTT
-,-,TRBJ2-7,TRBV29-1,11,CSVEESYEQYF,TGCAGCGTTGAGGAGTCCTACGAGCAGTACTTC
-,-,TRBJ1-4,TRBV5-1,16,CASSSVGQTTNEKLFF,TGCGCCAGCAGCTCAGTCGGACAGACAACTAATGAAAAACTGTTTTTT
-,TRBD1,TRBJ2-3,TRBV5-1,17,CASSPATGGAGTDTQYF,TGCGCCAGCAGCCCAGCCACAGGGGGCGCGGGCACAGATACGCAGTATTTT
-,TRBD1,TRBJ2-1,TRBV7-9,13,CASSPDRGQEQFF,TGTGCCAGCAGCCCGGACAGGGGGCAGGAGCAGTTCTTC
-,TRBD1,TRBJ1-2,TRBV4-2,16,CASSQDSHTGGYGYTF,TGTGCCAGCAGCCAAGATTCCCACACAGGGGGCTATGGCTACACCTTC
-,-,TRBJ2-7,TRBV5-4,13,CASSRGAAYEQYF,TGTGCCAGCAGCCGGGGGGCAGCCTACGAGCAGTACTTC
-,TRBD1,TRBJ1-2,TRBV7-2,13,CASRGQGASGYTF,TGTGCCAGCAGAGGACAGGGGGCTAGTGGCTACACCTTC
once,-,TRBJ1-2,TRBV19,15,CASSIQADTNYGYTF,TGTGCCAGTAGTATTCAGGCTGATACTAACTATGGCTACACCTTC
-,TRBD2,TRBJ2-1,TRBV11-3,15,CASSRLAGGYNEQFF,TGTGCCAGCAGCAGACTAGCGGGAGGCTACAATGAGCAGTTCTTC
-,TRBD2,TRBJ2-5,TRBV6-5,15,CASRHLAGVGETQYF,TGTGCCAGCAGACACCTAGCGGGAGTGGGAGAGACCCAGTACTTC
-,TRBD2,TRBJ2-7,TRBV27,20,CASSRTPGLAGGKSSYEQYF,TGTGCCAGCAGTCGGACCCCAGGACTAGCGGGAGGCAAGAGCTCCTACGAGCAGTACTTC
-,TRBD1,TRBJ1-2,TRBV7-8,17,CASSLGTGGWKNYGYTF,TGTGCCAGCAGCTTAGGGACAGGGGGTTGGAAAAACTATGGCTACACCTTC
once,-,TRBJ2-1,TRBV5-1,14,CASSLMRARDEQFF,TGCGCCAGCAGCTTGATGCGAGCCCGGGATGAGCAGTTCTTC
-,TRBD2,TRBJ2-1,TRBV19,14,CASRVAGGRSEQFF,TGTGCCAGTCGAGTAGCGGGAGGGCGTAGTGAGCAGTTCTTC
-,-,TRBJ2-3,TRBV27,10,CASSPSMQYF,TGTGCCAGCAGCCCGAGCATGCAGTATTTT
-,TRBD2,TRBJ2-1,TRBV11-3,17,CASSLTPTSALDNEQFF,TGTGCCAGCAGCCTGACGCCGACTAGCGCCTTGGACAATGAGCAGTTCTTC
-,-,TRBJ1-3,TRBV4-1,16,CASSQPRRLSGNTIYF,TGCGCCAGCAGCCAGCCTAGGCGGCTCTCTGGAAACACCATATATTTT
few,TRBD1,TRBJ1-2,TRBV27,15,CASSLKQGAGYGYTF,TGTGCCAGCAGTTTAAAACAGGGGGCAGGCTATGGCTACACCTTC
-,TRBD1,TRBJ1-2,TRBV29-1,13,CSGWDSTNYGYTF,TGCAGCGGATGGGACAGCACTAACTATGGCTACACCTTC
-,TRBD2,TRBJ2-5,TRBV9,14,CASSVEAGGETQYF,TGTGCCAGCAGCGTAGAGGCGGGAGGGGAGACCCAGTACTTC
few,-,TRBJ1-1,TRBV30,13,CAWRSRANTEAFF,TGTGCCTGGAGAAGTCGCGCGAACACTGAAGCTTTCTTT
few,-,TRBJ2-1,TRBV6-5,13,CASSPGGRDEQFF,TGTGCCAGCAGTCCAGGAGGTCGGGATGAGCAGTTCTTC
-,-,TRBJ1-6,TRBV30,15,CAWSVRRGANSPLHF,TGTGCCTGGAGTGTACGTCGGGGAGCCAATTCACCCCTCCACTTT
-,-,TRBJ2-3,TRBV5-1,14,CASSKAGAADTQYF,TGCGCCAGCAGCAAGGCGGGCGCGGCAGATACGCAGTATTTT